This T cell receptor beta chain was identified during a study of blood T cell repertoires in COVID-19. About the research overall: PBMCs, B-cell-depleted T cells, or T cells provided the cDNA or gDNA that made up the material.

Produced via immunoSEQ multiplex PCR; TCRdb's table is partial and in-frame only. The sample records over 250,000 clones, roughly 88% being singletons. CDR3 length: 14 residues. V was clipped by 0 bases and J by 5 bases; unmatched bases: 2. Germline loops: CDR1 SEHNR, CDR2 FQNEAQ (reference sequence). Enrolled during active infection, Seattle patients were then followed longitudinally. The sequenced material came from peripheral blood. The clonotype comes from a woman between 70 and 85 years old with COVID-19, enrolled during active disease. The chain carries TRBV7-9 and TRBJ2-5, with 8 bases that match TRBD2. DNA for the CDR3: TGTGCCAGCAGCTTAGCAGGGACTAGGGAGACCCAGTACTTC. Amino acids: CASSLAGTRETQYF.